These 17 T cell receptor beta chains were sequenced from one sample in a study of blood T cell repertoires in COVID-19. The method was immunoSEQ multiplex PCR; TCRdb's version includes in-frame clones alone and lacks a portion of them. The data contain 140,000 or so clones, 80% of them singletons. The sequenced sample consisted of peripheral blood. These receptors all stem from a woman in her 50s with acute or convalescent COVID-19.

The chain uses TRBV28 and TRBJ2-7; TRBD1 aligns across 10 bases. CDR1 is MDHEN, CDR2 SYDVKM, per germline. The CDR3 is 14 amino acids. V dropped 5 bases and J dropped 3; count of bases not matched to a gene: 4. The CDR3 DNA is TGTGCCAGCAGTCCCGGGACAGGGGTCTACGAGCAGTACTTC. It encodes CASSPGTGVYEQYF.

The chain recombines TRBV19 with TRBJ2-3, with 8 bases fitting TRBD1. The CDR3 has 13 residues. V shed 10 bases, J shed 3 bases, and the junction held 6 bases outside the gene matches. CDR1 LNHDA and CDR2 SQIVND come from the germline V gene (reference sequence). CDR3 sequence: CATRQGSTDTQYF. The DNA of the CDR3 is TGTGCCACCAGACAGGGGTCGACAGATACGCAGTATTTT.

In nucleotides, the CDR3 is TGTGCCAGCAGCCAACAGCAAACCCGACAGGGCGGCTACGAGCAGTACTTC. Translating it yields CASSQQQTRQGGYEQYF. The genes are TRBV4-2 and TRBJ2-7, with TRBD1 matching over 7 bases. Unmatched junction bases numbered 13, after V lost 2 bases and J lost 3 bases. The length of the CDR3 is 17 residues. Germline CDR1 LGHNA, CDR2 YNFKEQ.

V and J are TRBV4-3 and TRBJ2-2; 7 bases line up with TRBD1. The CDR3 runs to 15 residues. V gave up 3 bases and J gave up 8 bases; unmatched junction bases: 9. Germline V gene sequence: CDR1 LGHNA, CDR2 YSLEER. CDR3 nucleotide sequence: TGCGCCAGCAGCCATGGGACAGCTTCTAAGGGGGAGCTGTTTTTT. Protein product: CASSHGTASKGELFF.

The rearrangement uses TRBV19 and TRBJ1-5, with TRBD1 as a possible D gene (6 bases). V lost 3 bases, J lost 5 bases, and 14 bases lay in between. The CDR3 is made up of 15 amino acids. Germline CDR1 LNHDA, CDR2 SQIVND (reference sequence). CDR3 DNA: TGTGCCAGTAGTATTACGACGGGGGGGCATCAGCCCCAGCATTTT. Translating gives CASSITTGGHQPQHF. The full variable domain, in which reference TRBV19 and TRBJ1-5 provide the parts outside the CDR3, is DGGITQSPKYLFRKEGQNVTLSCEQNLNHDAMYWYRQDPGQGLRLIYYSQIVNDFQKGDIAEGYSVSREKKESFPLTVTSAQKNPTAFYLCASSITTGGHQPQHFGDGTRLSIL.

The rearrangement uses TRBV28 and TRBJ1-1, with a weak D call TRBD1 (6 bases). The CDR3 totals 15 residues. Trimming pared 5 bases from V and 8 bases from J, leaving 21 bases between. Germline V gene lookup returns CDR1 MDHEN and CDR2 SYDVKM. The CDR3 spells CASSKAGTKVIEAFF. CDR3 coding DNA: TGTGCCAGCAGTAAGGCCGGGACAAAGGTGATCGAAGCTTTCTTT.

The chain employs TRBV18 and TRBJ2-1; D possibly corresponds to TRBD1 (5 bases). The CDR3 is 14 amino acids. Germline lookup yields CDR1 KGHSH and CDR2 LQKENI. Trimming removed 2 bases at V and 0 bases at J, with 5 bases between. CDR3 nucleotide sequence: TGTGCCAGCTCACCAACAGGCTCCTACAATGAGCAGTTCTTC. Its protein product is CASSPTGSYNEQFF.

The chain links TRBV18 to TRBJ1-2; 7 nucleotides line up with TRBD1. The germline V gene has CDR1 KGHSH and CDR2 LQKENI. This CDR3 region has 14 residues. V shed 3 bases, J shed 5 bases, and the junction held 6 bases outside the gene matches. The CDR3 reads CASSPPGQIYGYTF. The CDR3 nucleotides read TGTGCCAGCTCACCGCCGGGACAGATTTATGGCTACACCTTC.

Only a few counts were recorded for this clone. A clone one base away is much larger, so this may be a read error. V gene TRBV11-1 combines with J gene TRBJ2-7, with 9 nucleotides matching TRBD2. V lost 8 bases to trimming and J lost 7 bases; unmatched junction nucleotides: 9. The CDR3 totals 13 residues. Per germline, CDR1 SGHAT and CDR2 FQDESV (reference sequence). CDR3 loop: CASRRGGAGEQYF. The CDR3 DNA follows: TGTGCCAGCCGCCGCGGGGGGGCGGGGGAGCAGTACTTC.

The chain carries TRBV6-5 and TRBJ1-2, with D maybe TRBD1 (5 bases). There are 13 residues in the CDR3. From germline, CDR1 is MNHEY and CDR2 SVGAGI. Between the trimmed V and J ends, which lost 9 bases and 5 bases, there was a span of 16 bases. The CDR3, as DNA: TGTGCCAGTTGGATGTCGGGGGTTTATGGCTACACCTTC. It codes for CASWMSGVYGYTF.

The J gene is TRBJ2-7, the V gene TRBV19; 7 bases match TRBD1. Germline V gives CDR1 LNHDA, CDR2 SQIVND (reference sequence). The CDR3 sequence is 11 residues long. The trim removed 7 bases at V and 3 bases at J, leaving 0 bases unmatched. This chain's CDR3 is CASTGGYEQYF. In DNA, the CDR3 is TGTGCCAGTACAGGGGGCTACGAGCAGTACTTC.

This chain connects TRBV19 to TRBJ1-1; D is perhaps TRBD1 (6 bases). The CDR3 runs 14 residues. CDR1 is LNHDA, CDR2 SQIVND, per germline (reference sequence). V dropped 5 bases and J dropped 1 base, with 11 bases sitting between them. The chain's CDR3 is CASSSTGGNTEAFF. CDR3 sequence (DNA): TGTGCCAGTAGTTCGACAGGCGGGAACACTGAAGCTTTCTTT.

The chain uses TRBV25-1 and TRBJ2-2, with 7 bases aligning to TRBD1. V shed 6 bases, J shed 9 bases, and the junction held 7 bases outside the gene matches. The CDR3 extends over 13 amino acids. Germline lookup yields CDR1 MGHDK and CDR2 SYGVNS. The CDR3 protein is CASSGTDHRELFF. The CDR3 DNA reads TGTGCCAGCAGCGGGACAGACCACCGGGAGCTGTTTTTT.

The chain has TRBV7-2 and TRBJ2-5, with unresolved D. The germline CDR1 and CDR2 sequences are SGHTA and FQGNSA. The V end was cut by 5 bases, the J end by 1 base, with 5 bases between. This CDR3 contains 12 residues. CDR3 residues: CASSAIQETQYF. CDR3 in DNA: TGTGCCAGCAGCGCGATCCAAGAGACCCAGTACTTC.

This rearrangement joins TRBV3-1 (or the pseudogene TRBV3-2) to TRBJ1-1; 9 bases fit TRBD1. Germline CDR1 and CDR2: LGHDT and YNNKEL (reference sequence). Trimming removed 1 base from V and 6 bases from J; junction bases left unmatched: 3. The CDR3 runs to 14 residues. The chain's CDR3 is CASSQGDRAAEAFF. CDR3 nucleotides: TGTGCCAGCAGCCAAGGGGACAGGGCGGCTGAAGCTTTCTTT.

V and J are TRBV7-9 and TRBJ2-2; unclear D gene. Germline loops: CDR1 SEHNR, CDR2 FQNEAQ (reference sequence). The CDR3 spans 15 residues. Trimming took off 0 bases at V and 6 bases at J, with 11 bases between the two ends. The CDR3 DNA reads TGTGCCAGCAGCTTAGCGTTTGACTCTCCCGGGGAGCTGTTTTTT. It codes for CASSLAFDSPGELFF.

The chain links TRBV7-3 to TRBJ2-3, with TRBD2 identical over 12 bases. The V gene end was trimmed by 5 bases and the J gene end by 5 bases; junction bases not matched to a gene: 11. The CDR3 sequence is 17 residues long. Per germline, CDR1 SGHTA and CDR2 FQGTGA. The CDR3 DNA reads as TGTGCCAGCAGCGAAGCTAGCGGGGGGGCCCTTGGAGATACGCAGTATTTT. Protein product: CASSEASGGALGDTQYF.